These 27 T cell receptor beta chains were all obtained from the same sample, sequenced in a study of cytomegalovirus exposure and HLA in healthy donors. The PCR was carried out with 60 Vbeta primers and 13 Jbeta primers. TCRdb's copy holds only in-frame clones and misses some; the assay was immunoSEQ multiplex PCR. This sample carries some 190,000 clones, roughly 78% of them seen once, and the ten largest clones take 1.5% to 2%. The sample comprised PBMCs. Source of these receptors: a woman aged 30 to 39 in good health and CMV-seronegative.

The rearrangement uses TRBV18 and TRBJ2-1; 8 bases fit TRBD1. Germline loops: CDR1 KGHSH, CDR2 LQKENI. V lost 1 base, J lost 4 bases, and 3 bases stayed unmatched. This CDR3 region has 15 residues. The chain's CDR3 is CASSPQQGGYNEQFF. The CDR3 DNA reads as TGTGCCAGCTCACCACAACAGGGGGGATACAATGAGCAGTTCTTC.

The V and J genes are TRBV9 and TRBJ2-3; TRBD1 agrees at 9 bases. Trimming took 3 bases from V and 2 from J; bases not matched to a gene: 7. The CDR3 has 16 residues. CDR1 and CDR2 from the germline V gene are SGDLS and YYNGEE. CDR3: CASSGGTGFATDTQYF. CDR3 coding DNA: TGTGCCAGCAGCGGTGGGACAGGGTTTGCCACAGATACGCAGTATTTT.

The chain has TRBV7-2 and TRBJ2-5, with a weak D call TRBD2 (5 bases). The germline gives CDR1 SGHTA, CDR2 FQGNSA. The CDR3 extends over 17 amino acids. V was pared by 4 bases and J by 2 bases, with 20 bases between. This CDR3 is CASSSKNHRLSQETQYF. The CDR3 coding sequence is TGTGCCAGCAGCTCGAAAAACCACAGACTATCACAAGAGACCCAGTACTTC.

The rearrangement joins TRBV9 to TRBJ2-3; TRBD2 aligns across 13 bases. Germline loops: CDR1 SGDLS, CDR2 YYNGEE. Trimming took 1 base from V and 5 from J; bases not matched to a gene: 1. CDR3 length: 15 residues. As DNA, the CDR3 is TGTGCCAGCAGCGTAACTAGCGGGGGGGGAGATACGCAGTATTTT. Translation gives CASSVTSGGGDTQYF.

The chain joins TRBV23-1 to TRBJ1-5, with TRBD1 identical over 9 bases. TRBV23-1 is an open reading frame whose function is uncertain. J was trimmed by 5 bases and V by 3 bases; bases with no gene match: 2. The CDR3 extends over 14 amino acids. The CDR3 region is CASSHRTGDQPQHF. In DNA, the CDR3 is TGCGCCAGCAGTCATCGGACAGGGGATCAGCCCCAGCATTTT.

This clone was counted a single time. This chain joins TRBV10-2 and TRBJ2-7; D call uncertain. The length of the CDR3 is 12 residues. The ends were cut back, 5 bases at V and 3 bases at J, with 8 bases in the middle. Germline CDR1 reads WSHSY; CDR2 reads SAAADI. The CDR3 DNA follows: TGCGCCAGCAGTAATAACTACTACGAGCAGTACTTC. The encoded protein is CASSNNYYEQYF.

A few counts support this clone. The rearrangement links TRBV4-3 to TRBJ2-1, with 7 positions matching TRBD2. Unmatched junction bases numbered 4, after V lost 0 bases and J lost 2 bases. CDR3 length equals 16 residues. Per the germline V gene, CDR1 is LGHNA and CDR2 is YSLEER. The CDR3 DNA reads as TGCGCCAGCAGCCAAGAGGGCAGCGGGGCCTACAATGAGCAGTTCTTC. This sequence encodes CASSQEGSGAYNEQFF.

The chain employs TRBV30 and TRBJ1-2, with 8 nucleotides matching TRBD1. Germline trimming cut 2 bases from V and 4 bases from J; bases unmatched to any gene: 9. Germline CDR1 GTSNPN, CDR2 SVGIG (reference sequence). This CDR3 is built from 15 residues. CDR3 sequence: CAWSPDREIRYGYTF. DNA of the CDR3: TGTGCCTGGAGTCCGGACAGGGAGATCCGCTATGGCTACACCTTC.

This CDR3 is CASSIQPGGNQPQHF. The DNA for the CDR3 is TGTGCCAGTAGTATACAGCCGGGGGGCAATCAGCCCCAGCATTTT. V and J are TRBV19 and TRBJ1-5; D might be TRBD1 (5 bases). Trimming stripped 2 bases from V and 2 bases from J, with 10 bases between. Looked up from germline, CDR1 is LNHDA and CDR2 is SQIVND (reference sequence). This CDR3 spans 15 amino acids.

V gene TRBV7-6 combines with J gene TRBJ2-5, with D perhaps matching TRBD1 (6 bases). The CDR3 runs 13 residues. Between the trimmed V and J ends, which lost 2 bases and 5 bases, there was a span of 9 bases. Germline V gene data show CDR1 as SGHVS and CDR2 as FNYEAQ. The DNA for the CDR3 is TGTGCCAGCAGCTTACCTAGGGGGGAGACCCAGTACTTC. Translation gives CASSLPRGETQYF.

The V and J genes are TRBV9 and TRBJ2-1; D is undetermined. The CDR3 has 14 residues. Germline CDR1 reads SGDLS; CDR2 reads YYNGEE. The germline V and J ends were trimmed by 6 bases and 6 bases, with 16 bases remaining between them. The CDR3 DNA reads TGTGCCAGCAAGTCAGAGGCCGTTACCAATGAGCAGTTCTTC. Translation gives CASKSEAVTNEQFF.

The chain has TRBV30 and TRBJ2-3; 7 bases align to TRBD2. Germline V gene sequence: CDR1 GTSNPN, CDR2 SVGIG (reference sequence). J gave up 2 bases and V 1 base, and 6 bases lay outside the gene matches. This CDR3 has 15 residues. As DNA, the CDR3 is TGTGCCTGGAGTGGACTAGCTGGCCCCACAGATACGCAGTATTTT. Translation gives CAWSGLAGPTDTQYF.

V and J are TRBV4-3 and TRBJ2-1; tentative D call: TRBD1 (5 bases). Germline assignment: CDR1 LGHNA and CDR2 YSLEER. The CDR3 covers 14 residues. Trimming stripped 0 bases from V and 6 bases from J, with 9 bases between. CDR3 bases: TGCGCCAGCAGCCAAGATGGTCAGGGCAATGAGCAGTTCTTC. Translated: CASSQDGQGNEQFF.

The chain joins TRBV7-3 to TRBJ2-5, with D tentatively TRBD2 (6 bases). Per the germline V gene, CDR1 is SGHTA and CDR2 is FQGTGA. CDR3 size: 14 residues. The V end lost 5 bases, the J end lost 5 bases, and 15 bases lay between the germline ends. CDR3 amino acids: CASSPRDSRETQYF. The CDR3 DNA sequence: TGTGCCAGCAGCCCGCGGGACTCGCGGGAGACCCAGTACTTC. The whole variable domain, remainder taken from reference TRBV7-3 and TRBJ2-5, is GAGVSQTPSNKVTEKGKYVELRCDPISGHTALYWYRQSLGQGPEFLIYFQGTGAADDSGLPNDRFFAVRPEGSVSTLKIQRTERGDSAVYLCASSPRDSRETQYFGPGTRLLVL.

The rearrangement joins TRBV18 to TRBJ2-7, with 11 bases lining up with TRBD1. Unmatched junction bases numbered 11, after V lost 6 bases and J lost 7 bases. CDR3 size: 15 residues. Germline values: CDR1 KGHSH, CDR2 LQKENI. CDR3 sequence reads: CASSKEAGTGGEQYF. The CDR3 nucleotides are TGTGCCAGCTCCAAGGAAGCCGGGACAGGGGGTGAGCAGTACTTC.

The table lists this clone with a few counts. The genes are TRBV7-2 and TRBJ2-3; the match to TRBD2 covers 13 bases. The V gene end was trimmed by 4 bases and the J gene end by 4 bases; junction bases not matched to a gene: 5. Germline V gene lookup returns CDR1 SGHTA and CDR2 FQGNSA. CDR3 length: 16 residues. The DNA for the CDR3 is TGTGCCAGCAGCTCGGGACTAGCGGGGAAGGCAGATACGCAGTATTTT. Its translation is CASSSGLAGKADTQYF. Full variable domain (remainder filled in from reference TRBV7-2 and TRBJ2-3): GAGVSQSPSNKVTEKGKDVELRCDPISGHTALYWYRQSLGQGLEFLIYFQGNSAPDKSGLPSDRFSAERTGGSVSTLTIQRTQQEDSAVYLCASSSGLAGKADTQYFGPGTRLTVL.

Only one count was recorded for this clone. The gene calls are TRBV30 and TRBJ2-7; perhaps TRBD2 as D (7 bases). This CDR3 is 12 amino acids long. Germline loops: CDR1 GTSNPN, CDR2 SVGIG (reference sequence). V was clipped by 0 bases and J by 10 bases, with 13 bases between them. CDR3 DNA sequence: TGTGCCTGGAGTGTAATGGGGGGGCGTCAGTACTTC. This gives the protein CAWSVMGGRQYF.

In this sample, this clone turned up once. The chain carries TRBV7-3 and TRBJ1-1; 7 nucleotides match TRBD1. The CDR3 covers 15 residues. V trimming: 5 bases; J trimming: 2 bases; junction bases outside the gene matches: 8. Germline-derived CDR1 and CDR2 are SGHTA and FQGTGA. The CDR3 DNA sequence: TGTGCCAGCAGCCATAAAAGGGGGCTCAACACTGAAGCTTTCTTT. This translates into CASSHKRGLNTEAFF.

V and J are TRBV7-3 and TRBJ1-2, with D maybe TRBD1 (6 bases). Per germline, CDR1 SGHTA and CDR2 FQGTGA. The ends were cut back, 6 bases at V and 6 bases at J, with 17 bases in the middle. The CDR3 sequence is 14 residues long. The CDR3 coding sequence is TGTGCCAGCAGTAGGACAGCGGCGGGAGATGGCTACACCTTC. Encoded protein: CASSRTAAGDGYTF.

This clone turned up a few times. The chain employs TRBV7-2 and TRBJ2-1; 7 bases are a match to TRBD1. This CDR3 contains 15 residues. J lost 6 bases, V lost 4 bases, and 9 bases had no gene match. The germline CDR1 and CDR2 sequences are SGHTA and FQGNSA. The CDR3 reads CASSSRQGFGNEQFF. In DNA, the CDR3 is TGTGCCAGCAGCTCCAGACAGGGCTTTGGCAATGAGCAGTTCTTC.

The sample holds one count of this clone. V gene TRBV7-3 combines with J gene TRBJ2-1, with 10 bases matching TRBD1. The germline gives CDR1 SGHTA, CDR2 FQGTGA. This CDR3 is built from 13 residues. Germline trimming cut 5 bases from V and 7 bases from J; bases unmatched to any gene: 2. CDR3 region: CASSAGQGNEQFF. CDR3 DNA: TGTGCCAGCAGCGCGGGACAGGGGAATGAGCAGTTCTTC.

The J gene is TRBJ1-1, the V gene TRBV10-1; possibly TRBD1 for D (5 bases). In germline, CDR1 is WNHNN, CDR2 SYGVQD (reference sequence). This CDR3 contains 13 residues. Trimming removed 4 bases from V and 8 bases from J, with 14 bases in between. CDR3 in amino acids: CASSGVGLTEAFF. The DNA for the CDR3 is TGCGCCAGCAGTGGGGTGGGGCTTACGGAAGCTTTCTTT.

The chain is built from TRBV6-6 and TRBJ2-6; a weak D match, TRBD1 (6 bases). This CDR3 region has 14 residues. The V end was cut by 6 bases, the J end by 11 bases, with 17 bases between. The germline V gene encodes CDR1 MNHNY and CDR2 SVGAGI (reference sequence). The CDR3 DNA reads TGTGCCAGCAGCCCACCAGGGGCCCAGGACGTCCTGACTTTC. This codes for CASSPPGAQDVLTF.

This chain connects TRBV5-1 to TRBJ2-3; 10 nucleotides match TRBD1. The CDR3 consists of 16 residues. Germline CDR1 is SGHRS and CDR2 is YFSETQ. Losses at the gene ends were 2 bases for V and 4 bases for J; bases not matched to a gene: 7. CDR3 amino acids: CASSFDRGRFADTQYF. In nucleotides, the CDR3 is TGCGCCAGCAGCTTTGACAGGGGGCGGTTTGCAGATACGCAGTATTTT. Complete variable domain (other parts from reference TRBV5-1 and TRBJ2-3): KAGVTQTPRYLIKTRGQQVTLSCSPISGHRSVSWYQQTPGQGLQFLFEYFSETQRNKGNFPGRFSGRQFSNSRSEMNVSTLELGDSALYLCASSFDRGRFADTQYFGPGTRLTVL.

The genes are TRBV7-8 and TRBJ1-5; D not resolved. Germline V lookup: CDR1 SGHVS, CDR2 FQNEAQ. The CDR3 loop spans 15 amino acids. Trimming removed 2 bases at V and 0 bases at J, with 8 bases between. For the CDR3, the DNA is TGTGCCAGCAGCTTATCAGGCCATAGCAATCAGCCCCAGCATTTT. This encodes CASSLSGHSNQPQHF.

The chain employs TRBV6-5 and TRBJ1-4; TRBD1 is a possible D gene (6 bases). Trimming took 4 bases from V and 7 from J, leaving 13 bases between them. Germline CDR1 reads MNHEY; CDR2 reads SVGAGI. The CDR3 runs 14 residues. CDR3 loop: CASSSDRWGEKLFF. The DNA for the CDR3 is TGTGCCAGCAGTTCCGACAGGTGGGGTGAAAAACTGTTTTTT.

V and J are TRBV19 and TRBJ1-1; a weak D match, TRBD1 (5 bases). CDR3 length: 14 amino acids. Trimming cost V 7 bases and J 3 bases, with 15 bases left between them. CDR1 is LNHDA and CDR2 is SQIVND in the germline V gene (reference sequence). CDR3 region: CASTQGEYHTEAFF. The DNA of the CDR3 is TGTGCCAGTACCCAGGGTGAATACCACACTGAAGCTTTCTTT.